This T cell receptor (beta chain) came from a study of blood T cell repertoires in COVID-19. This clone has only one observation. Germline V gene lookup returns CDR1 SGHDT and CDR2 YYEEEE. This CDR3 is 15 amino acids long. V was pared by 0 bases and J by 8 bases, with 14 bases between. Sequencing was performed with immunoSEQ multiplex PCR; in TCRdb, only in-frame clones are kept and a portion is missing. The profile shows about 250,000 clones, 80% to 95% of them singletons. The receptor comes from a man aged 25-45 years with COVID-19, enrolled during active disease. The material sequenced was peripheral blood. The V call is TRBV5-6, the J call TRBJ2-2, with D perhaps TRBD2 (6 bases). The CDR3 nucleotides read TGTGCCAGCAGCTTGGGGCCGGGAGATGGAGGGGAGCTGTTTTTT. Residues: CASSLGPGDGGELFF. Full variable domain (missing parts from reference TRBV5-6 and TRBJ2-2): DAGVTQSPTHLIKTRGQQVTLRCSPKSGHDTVSWYQQALGQGPQFIFQYYEEEERQRGNFPDRFSGHQFPNYSSELNVNALLLGDSALYLCASSLGPGDGGELFFGEGSRLTVL.